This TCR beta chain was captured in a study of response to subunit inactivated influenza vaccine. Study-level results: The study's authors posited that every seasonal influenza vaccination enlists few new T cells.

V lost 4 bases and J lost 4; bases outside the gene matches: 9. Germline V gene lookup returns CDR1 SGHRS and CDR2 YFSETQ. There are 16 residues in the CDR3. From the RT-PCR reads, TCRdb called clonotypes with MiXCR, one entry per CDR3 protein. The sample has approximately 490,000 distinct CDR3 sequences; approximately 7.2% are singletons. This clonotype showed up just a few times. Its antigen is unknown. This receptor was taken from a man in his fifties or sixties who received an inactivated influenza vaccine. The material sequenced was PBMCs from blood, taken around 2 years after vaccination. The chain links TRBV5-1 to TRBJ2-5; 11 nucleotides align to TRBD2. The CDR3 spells CASSPGTSGGGETQYF. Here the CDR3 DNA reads TGCGCCAGCAGCCCTGGCACTAGCGGGGGAGGAGAGACCCAGTACTTC.